One sample yielded the 25 T cell receptor beta chains listed below, sequenced in a study of shared T cell receptors in the human thymus. Libraries were prepared by immunoSEQ multiplex PCR; TCRdb keeps only in-frame clonotypes and omits some of them. This sample has approximately 580,000 clones, with about four fifths found just once. The sample was also reused in another study, on human thymus T cells.

Sequencing was carried out using thymocytes. These TCRs come from a boy less than two years old with a congenital heart defect.

This clone has a handful of counts. The J gene is TRBJ1-1, the V gene TRBV10-3, with D uncertain. The V end lost 4 bases, the J end lost 1 base, and 4 bases lay between the germline ends. Germline V gene sequence: CDR1 ENHRY, CDR2 SYGVKD. The CDR3 covers 12 residues. The CDR3 region is CAISARNTEAFF. The CDR3 DNA reads TGTGCCATCAGTGCGCGGAACACTGAAGCTTTCTTT.

The chain has TRBV9 and TRBJ2-3; TRBD2 matches 15 bases. Germline CDR1 SGDLS, CDR2 YYNGEE. The CDR3 loop spans 17 amino acids. The ends lost 2 bases at V and 2 bases at J; junction bases unmatched: 3. CDR3 nucleotide sequence: TGTGCCAGCAGCGTCGGGACTAGCGGGAGGTCCACAGATACGCAGTATTTT. Its translation is CASSVGTSGRSTDTQYF.

The CDR3 nucleotides are TGTGCCAGCAGTCCGGACAGAACCTATGGCTACACCTTC. Amino acid sequence: CASSPDRTYGYTF. The J gene is TRBJ1-2, the V gene TRBV28, with a possible D match to TRBD1 (6 bases). Germline assignment: CDR1 MDHEN and CDR2 SYDVKM. The length of the CDR3 is 13 residues. Trimming took off 5 bases at V and 4 bases at J, with 11 bases between the two ends.

CDR3: CASSGDPGIGNTIYF. CDR3 DNA: TGTGCCAGCAGCGGAGACCCAGGAATCGGAAACACCATATATTTT. V usage is TRBV9 and J usage is TRBJ1-3; D gene unclear. This CDR3 contains 15 residues. V gave up 3 bases and J gave up 4 bases, with 14 bases separating them. Germline V gene data show CDR1 as SGDLS and CDR2 as YYNGEE.

V usage is TRBV7-8 and J usage is TRBJ1-1, with TRBD1 matching 8 bases. Germline CDR1 reads SGHVS; CDR2 reads FQNEAQ. The CDR3 loop spans 18 amino acids. The J segment lost 0 bases and the V segment lost 3 bases, leaving 12 bases of the junction unmatched. The CDR3 sequence: CASSLGPLDRDMNTEAFF. CDR3 coding DNA: TGTGCCAGCAGCTTGGGTCCCCTGGACAGGGACATGAACACTGAAGCTTTCTTT. The entire variable domain, with the rest obtained from reference TRBV7-8 and TRBJ1-1, is as follows: GAGVSQSPRYKVAKRGQDVALRCDPISGHVSLFWYQQALGQGPEFLTYFQNEAQLDKSGLPSDRFFAERPEGSVSTLKIQRTQQEDSAVYLCASSLGPLDRDMNTEAFFGQGTRLTVV.

V and J are TRBV5-1 and TRBJ2-7, with TRBD2 identical over 9 bases. J was trimmed by 3 bases and V by 0 bases; bases with no gene match: 7. Looked up from germline, CDR1 is SGHRS and CDR2 is YFSETQ. CDR3 length equals 16 residues. The CDR3 DNA reads TGCGCCAGCAGCTTGGATGGCGGGAGGGATTTCTACGAGCAGTACTTC. Its protein is CASSLDGGRDFYEQYF.

The chain links TRBV5-1 to TRBJ2-6, with 10 bases lining up with TRBD1. This CDR3 region has 18 residues. The germline V gene encodes CDR1 SGHRS and CDR2 YFSETQ. Trimming removed 2 bases from V and 2 bases from J; junction bases left unmatched: 7. DNA for the CDR3: TGCGCCAGCAGCTTCCGTCCCGGGACAGGGGCTGGGGCCAACGTCCTGACTTTC. This sequence encodes CASSFRPGTGAGANVLTF.

The V call is TRBV7-2, the J call TRBJ2-5; D gene unclear. Germline values: CDR1 SGHTA, CDR2 FQGNSA. Trimming took 1 base from V and 4 from J, leaving 7 bases between them. This CDR3 comprises 13 residues. CDR3 coding DNA: TGTGCCAGCAGCTTAGGTCGTAGAGAGACCCAGTACTTC. Translation gives CASSLGRRETQYF.

The V gene is TRBV27, the J gene TRBJ2-7, with D possibly being TRBD2 (5 bases). Germline CDR1 reads MNHEY; CDR2 reads SMNVEV (reference sequence). There are 13 residues in the CDR3. Trimming took 3 bases from V and 6 from J, leaving 12 bases between them. CDR3 DNA sequence: TGTGCCAGCAGTTTTCCGGGCGCGGGCGAGCAGTACTTC. Protein product: CASSFPGAGEQYF.

V and J are TRBV27 and TRBJ2-7; 8 nucleotides line up with TRBD2. Trimming took 4 bases from V and 2 from J; bases not matched to a gene: 7. CDR3 length: 15 residues. The V gene's germline CDR1 is MNHEY and CDR2 SMNVEV (reference sequence). CDR3 residues: CASSCLSGGAYEQYF. CDR3 nucleotide sequence: TGTGCCAGCAGTTGTCTGTCGGGAGGGGCCTACGAGCAGTACTTC.

This rearrangement joins TRBV29-1 to TRBJ2-1; 11 bases fit TRBD2. The ends lost 3 bases at V and 7 bases at J; junction bases unmatched: 14. Germline V gene lookup returns CDR1 SQVTM and CDR2 ANQGSEA. The CDR3 has 17 residues. CDR3 sequence reads: CSVDMTGGTSGLNEQFF. CDR3 sequence (DNA): TGCAGCGTTGATATGACAGGGGGGACTAGCGGACTAAATGAGCAGTTCTTC.

In this sample, this clone turned up a few times. J is TRBJ2-3 and V is TRBV28; TRBD1 aligns across 8 bases. Trimming at V came to 1 base and at J to 0 bases, leaving 6 bases not matched to a gene. Germline CDR1 MDHEN, CDR2 SYDVKM. This CDR3 spans 17 amino acids. The CDR3 protein is CASSLLDRAVSTDTQYF. The CDR3 region has the DNA TGTGCCAGCAGTTTATTGGACAGGGCGGTAAGCACAGATACGCAGTATTTT.

The rearrangement joins TRBV5-4 to TRBJ2-1; D unresolved. CDR3 size: 12 residues. The V gene's germline CDR1 is SGHNT and CDR2 YYREEE (reference sequence). V shed 0 bases and J shed 9 bases, with 7 bases lying between them. The CDR3 loop reads CASSLAPREQFF. DNA for the CDR3: TGTGCCAGCAGCTTGGCCCCTCGTGAGCAGTTCTTC.

The rearrangement uses TRBV13 and TRBJ1-1; weak D call: TRBD1 (6 bases). CDR3 length equals 13 residues. V was shortened by 7 bases and J by 1 base, with 10 bases between the two germline ends. Germline values: CDR1 PRHDT, CDR2 FYEKMQ (reference sequence). Written as DNA, the CDR3 is TGTGCCAGCAACTTGACAGGGAACACTGAAGCTTTCTTT. Translated, it gives CASNLTGNTEAFF.

The chain couples TRBV14 to TRBJ1-1; 7 bases are a match to TRBD1. The junction had 14 bases not matched to a gene; V was cut back by 6 bases and J by 10 bases. CDR3 size: 14 residues. Germline CDR1 and CDR2: SGHDN and FVKESK. CDR3 sequence (DNA): TGTGCCAGCAGTCCTCCGGGACAGAGAGCCGCAGCTTTCTTT. This sequence encodes CASSPPGQRAAAFF.

The CDR3 protein is CASSLTPTGRYEKLFF. As DNA, the CDR3 is TGTGCCAGCAGTTTAACCCCGACAGGGAGGTATGAAAAACTGTTTTTT. The genes are TRBV27 and TRBJ1-4; 7 bases match TRBD1. The ends lost 2 bases at V and 6 bases at J; junction bases unmatched: 9. The germline gives CDR1 MNHEY, CDR2 SMNVEV (reference sequence). The length of the CDR3 is 16 residues.

This chain joins TRBV11-1 and TRBJ2-7; 8 bases are shared with TRBD2. Unmatched junction bases numbered 9, after V lost 4 bases and J lost 4 bases. This CDR3 contains 15 residues. Germline V gives CDR1 SGHAT, CDR2 FQDESV (reference sequence). Written as DNA, the CDR3 is TGTGCCAGCAGCTCTGACGGGACTAGTTTTTACGAGCAGTACTTC. Protein: CASSSDGTSFYEQYF.

This clone has a handful of counts. The chain recombines TRBV6-5 with TRBJ2-1, with 9 positions matching TRBD2. The V gene's germline CDR1 is MNHEY and CDR2 SVGAGI. CDR3 length equals 15 residues. The J segment lost 5 bases and the V segment lost 2 bases, leaving 4 bases of the junction unmatched. CDR3 in DNA: TGTGCCAGCAGTTACCGGCGGGAGGGGGACAATGAGCAGTTCTTC. Its translation is CASSYRREGDNEQFF.

V is TRBV7-2 and J is TRBJ2-7; 10 bases fit TRBD2. Trimming cost V 4 bases and J 2 bases; bases outside gene matches: 17. In germline, CDR1 is SGHTA, CDR2 FQGNSA. This CDR3 has 19 residues. The CDR3 DNA is TGTGCCAGCAGCTCAACCACTCCGGGACTAGCGCTACTTCCCTACGAGCAGTACTTC. Protein product: CASSSTTPGLALLPYEQYF.

Here the CDR3 DNA reads TGTGCCAGCAGCTTAGGGGGGAGGAGGGCGGGAGGGTACGAGCAGTACTTC. Translating it yields CASSLGGRRAGGYEQYF. The chain uses TRBV7-8 and TRBJ2-7, with TRBD2 matching 9 bases. Germline lookup yields CDR1 SGHVS and CDR2 FQNEAQ. CDR3 length: 17 amino acids. V gave up 1 base and J gave up 4 bases; unmatched junction bases: 11.

The J gene is TRBJ1-1, the V gene TRBV9; TRBD1 is a possible D gene (6 bases). Deletions cut 4 bases from V and 4 bases from J, with 26 bases between. Looked up from germline, CDR1 is SGDLS and CDR2 is YYNGEE. This CDR3 region has 18 residues. Here the CDR3 reads CASSPTTPRTHRVTEAFF. The CDR3 DNA reads TGTGCCAGCAGCCCGACAACGCCCCGTACACACAGGGTCACTGAAGCTTTCTTT.

The gene calls are TRBV6-1 and TRBJ2-2; 9 bases are a match to TRBD2. V lost 4 bases and J lost 4; bases outside the gene matches: 4. CDR1 MNHNS and CDR2 SASEGT come from the germline V gene. The CDR3 length is 15 residues. The chain's CDR3 is CASSGGTSSTGELFF. For the CDR3, the DNA is TGTGCCAGCAGTGGAGGGACTAGCAGCACCGGGGAGCTGTTTTTT.

The chain has TRBV7-2 and TRBJ2-1; 13 bases agree with TRBD2. CDR1 SGHTA and CDR2 FQGNSA come from the germline V gene. The CDR3 is 17 amino acids. Trimming took 5 bases from V and 8 from J; bases not matched to a gene: 12. The CDR3 DNA reads as TGTGCCAGCAGCCCACGCCAGACTAGCGGGAGGATCGATGAGCAGTTCTTC. Translated: CASSPRQTSGRIDEQFF.

This chain uses TRBV7-2 with TRBJ2-7; TRBD2 matches 14 bases. From germline, CDR1 is SGHTA and CDR2 FQGNSA. The CDR3 has 15 amino acids. The V and J ends lost 5 bases and 5 bases, in that order; junction bases with no gene match: 5. The CDR3 DNA reads TGTGCCAGCAGCGATGGGACTAGCGGGAGTAACGAGCAGTACTTC. The encoded protein is CASSDGTSGSNEQYF.

The chain has TRBV5-8 and TRBJ2-7; 11 bases match TRBD2. Germline-derived CDR1 and CDR2 are SGHTS and YDEGEE. CDR3 length: 16 residues. Trimming took 0 bases from V and 4 from J; bases not matched to a gene: 6. Here the CDR3 DNA reads TGTGCCAGCAGCTTGGGACTAGCGGGAAGAAATTACGAGCAGTACTTC. This translates into CASSLGLAGRNYEQYF.